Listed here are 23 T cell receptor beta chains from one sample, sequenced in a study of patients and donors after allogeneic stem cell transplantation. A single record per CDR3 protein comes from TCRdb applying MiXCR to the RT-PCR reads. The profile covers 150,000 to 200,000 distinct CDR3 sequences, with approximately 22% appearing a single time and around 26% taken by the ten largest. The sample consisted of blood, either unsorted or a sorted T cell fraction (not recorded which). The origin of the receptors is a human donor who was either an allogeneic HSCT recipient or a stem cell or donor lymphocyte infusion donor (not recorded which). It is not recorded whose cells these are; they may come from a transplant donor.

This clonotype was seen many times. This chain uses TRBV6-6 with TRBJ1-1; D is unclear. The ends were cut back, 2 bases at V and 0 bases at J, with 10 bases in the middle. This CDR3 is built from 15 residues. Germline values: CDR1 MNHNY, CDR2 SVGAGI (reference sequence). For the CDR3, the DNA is TGTGCCAGCAGTTACAGCGCGGCAATGAACACTGAAGCTTTCTTT. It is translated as CASSYSAAMNTEAFF.

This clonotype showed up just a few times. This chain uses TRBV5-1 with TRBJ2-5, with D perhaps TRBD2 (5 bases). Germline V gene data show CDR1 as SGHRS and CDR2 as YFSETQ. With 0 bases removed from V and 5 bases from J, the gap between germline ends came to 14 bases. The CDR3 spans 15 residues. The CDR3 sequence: CASSLVSGGLETQYF. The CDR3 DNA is TGCGCCAGCAGCTTGGTTTCAGGAGGATTGGAGACCCAGTACTTC.

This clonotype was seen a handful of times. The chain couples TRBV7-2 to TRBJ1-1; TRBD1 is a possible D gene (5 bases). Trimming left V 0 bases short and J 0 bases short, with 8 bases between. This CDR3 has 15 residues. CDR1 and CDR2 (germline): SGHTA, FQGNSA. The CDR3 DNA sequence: TGTGCCAGCAGCTTAGCCGGGGGGATGAACACTGAAGCTTTCTTT. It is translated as CASSLAGGMNTEAFF.

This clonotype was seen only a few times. CDR3 nucleotide sequence: TGTGCCAGCACCCTAGATGCGTCAGGTGGTGGCTACACCTTC. Protein sequence: CASTLDASGGGYTF. The chain is built from TRBV6-5 and TRBJ1-2; no firm D call. V lost 7 bases, J lost 7 bases, and 19 bases lay in between. This CDR3 comprises 14 residues. Germline V lookup: CDR1 MNHEY, CDR2 SVGAGI.

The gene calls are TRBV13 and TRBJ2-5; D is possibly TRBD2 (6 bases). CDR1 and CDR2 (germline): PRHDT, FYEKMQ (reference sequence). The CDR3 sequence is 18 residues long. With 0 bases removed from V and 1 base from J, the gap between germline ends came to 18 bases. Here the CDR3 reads CASSLGGSGGTTQETQYF. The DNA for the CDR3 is TGTGCCAGCAGCTTAGGTGGTTCGGGCGGGACCACCCAAGAGACCCAGTACTTC.

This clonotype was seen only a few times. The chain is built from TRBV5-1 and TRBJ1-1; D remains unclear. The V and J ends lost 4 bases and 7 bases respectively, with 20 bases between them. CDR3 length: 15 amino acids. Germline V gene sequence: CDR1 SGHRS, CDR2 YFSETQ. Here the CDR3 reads CASSIATSGEVEAFF. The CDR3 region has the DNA TGCGCCAGCAGCATAGCGACGTCTGGAGAGGTTGAAGCTTTCTTT.

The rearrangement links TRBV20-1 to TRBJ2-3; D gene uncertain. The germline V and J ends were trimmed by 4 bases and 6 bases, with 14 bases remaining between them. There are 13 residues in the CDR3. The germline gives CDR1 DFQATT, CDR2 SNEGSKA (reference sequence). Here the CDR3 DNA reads TGCAGTGCTAAGGGCCACCGTTCGGATACGCAGTATTTT. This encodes CSAKGHRSDTQYF.

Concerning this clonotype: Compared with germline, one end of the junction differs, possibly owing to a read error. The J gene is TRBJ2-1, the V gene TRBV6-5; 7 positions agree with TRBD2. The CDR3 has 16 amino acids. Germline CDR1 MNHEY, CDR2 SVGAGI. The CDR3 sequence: CASSYLTVGGWNEQFF. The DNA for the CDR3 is TGTGCCAGCAGCTACTTGACCGTGGGGGGGTGGAATGAGCAGTTCTTC.

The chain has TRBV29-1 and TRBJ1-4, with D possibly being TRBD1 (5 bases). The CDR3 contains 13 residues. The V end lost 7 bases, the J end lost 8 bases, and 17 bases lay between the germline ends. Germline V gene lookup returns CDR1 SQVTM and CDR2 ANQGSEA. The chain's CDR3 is CSASDTVEEKLFF. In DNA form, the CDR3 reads TGCAGCGCTTCGGACACGGTAGAAGAAAAACTGTTTTTT.

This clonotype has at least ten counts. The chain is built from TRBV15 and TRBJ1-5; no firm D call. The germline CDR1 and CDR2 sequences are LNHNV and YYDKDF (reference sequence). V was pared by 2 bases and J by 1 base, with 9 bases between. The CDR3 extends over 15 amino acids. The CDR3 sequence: CATSRFLGSNQPQHF. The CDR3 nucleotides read TGTGCCACCAGCAGATTTCTGGGCAGCAATCAGCCCCAGCATTTT.

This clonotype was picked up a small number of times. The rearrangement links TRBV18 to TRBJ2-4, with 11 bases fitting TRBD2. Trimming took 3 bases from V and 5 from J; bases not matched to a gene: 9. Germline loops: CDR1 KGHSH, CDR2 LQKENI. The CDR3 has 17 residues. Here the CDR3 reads CASSPSLAGGSENIQYF. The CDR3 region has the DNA TGTGCCAGCTCACCGAGTCTAGCGGGAGGTTCGGAAAACATTCAGTACTTC.

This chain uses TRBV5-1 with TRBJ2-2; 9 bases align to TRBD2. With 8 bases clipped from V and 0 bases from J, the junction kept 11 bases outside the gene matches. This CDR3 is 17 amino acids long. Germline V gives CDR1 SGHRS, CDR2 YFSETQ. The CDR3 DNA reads TGCGCCAGTAACCCCCTCAGCGGGGGGTCGAACACCGGGGAGCTGTTTTTT. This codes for CASNPLSGGSNTGELFF.

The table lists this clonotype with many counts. The CDR3 nucleotides read TGCGCCAGCAGCTTCGGGGTCAGCAATCAGCCCCAGCATTTT. This translates into CASSFGVSNQPQHF. The chain employs TRBV5-1 and TRBJ1-5, with unresolved D. V was shortened by 2 bases and J by 1 base, with 7 bases between the two germline ends. The germline gives CDR1 SGHRS, CDR2 YFSETQ. The CDR3 runs 14 residues.

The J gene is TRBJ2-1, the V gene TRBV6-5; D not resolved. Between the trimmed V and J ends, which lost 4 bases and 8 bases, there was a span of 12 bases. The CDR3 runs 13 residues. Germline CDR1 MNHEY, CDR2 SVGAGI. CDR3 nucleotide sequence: TGTGCCAGCAGTTTAGAAAGGGCCCATGAGCAGTTCTTC. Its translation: CASSLERAHEQFF.

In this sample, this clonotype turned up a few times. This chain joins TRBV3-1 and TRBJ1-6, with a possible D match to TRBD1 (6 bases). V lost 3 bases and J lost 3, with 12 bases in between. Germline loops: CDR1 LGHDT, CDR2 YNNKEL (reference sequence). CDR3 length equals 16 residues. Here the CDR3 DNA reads TGTGCCAGCAGCCATAACAGGGCGCTCTATAATTCACCCCTCCACTTT. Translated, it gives CASSHNRALYNSPLHF. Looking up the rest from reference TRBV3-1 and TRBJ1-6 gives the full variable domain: DTAVSQTPKYLVTQMGNDKSIKCEQNLGHDTMYWYKQDSKKFLKIMFSYNNKELIINETVPNRFSPKSPDKAHLNLHINSLELGDSAVYFCASSHNRALYNSPLHFGNGTRLTVT.

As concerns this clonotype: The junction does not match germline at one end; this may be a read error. The CDR3 DNA reads TGTGCCAGCAGCTTAGGGACCGCGGCTCAGCCCCAGCATTTT. Amino acid sequence: CASSLGTAAQPQHF. The rearrangement joins TRBV12-3 or TRBV12-4 to TRBJ1-5; tentative D call: TRBD1 (5 bases). This CDR3 spans 14 amino acids.

The CDR3 DNA follows: TGTGCCACCAGTGACTGGGACAGGGTGATGAACACTGAAGCTTTCTTT. Its protein product is CATSDWDRVMNTEAFF. The chain is built from TRBV24-1 and TRBJ1-1, with 9 positions matching TRBD1. CDR1 is KGHDR and CDR2 is SFDVKD in the germline V gene. V was pared by 4 bases and J by 0 bases, with 5 bases of the junction left unmatched. The CDR3 contains 16 residues.

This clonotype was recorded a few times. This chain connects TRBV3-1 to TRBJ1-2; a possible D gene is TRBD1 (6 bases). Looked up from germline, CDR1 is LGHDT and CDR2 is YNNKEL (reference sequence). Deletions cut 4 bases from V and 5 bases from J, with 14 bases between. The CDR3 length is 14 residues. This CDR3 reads CASSLKQGWYGYTF. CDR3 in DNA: TGTGCCAGCAGCCTGAAACAGGGTTGGTATGGCTACACCTTC.

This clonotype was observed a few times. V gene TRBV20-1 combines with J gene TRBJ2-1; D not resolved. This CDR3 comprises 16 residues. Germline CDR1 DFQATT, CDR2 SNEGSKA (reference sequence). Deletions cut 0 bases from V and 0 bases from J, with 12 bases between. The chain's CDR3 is CSARDRLGSSYNEQFF. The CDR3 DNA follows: TGCAGTGCTAGAGACCGACTGGGAAGCTCCTACAATGAGCAGTTCTTC.

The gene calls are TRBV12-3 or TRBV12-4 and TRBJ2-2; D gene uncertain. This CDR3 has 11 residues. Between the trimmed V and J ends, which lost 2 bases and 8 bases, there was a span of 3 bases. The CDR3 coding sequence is TGTGCCAGCAGTTTAATTGGGGAGCTGTTTTTT. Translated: CASSLIGELFF.

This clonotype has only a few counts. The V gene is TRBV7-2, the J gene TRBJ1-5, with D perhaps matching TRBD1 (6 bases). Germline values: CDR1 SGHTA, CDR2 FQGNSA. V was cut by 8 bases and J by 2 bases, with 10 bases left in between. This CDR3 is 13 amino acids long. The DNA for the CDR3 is TGTGCCAGCCTAGGACAGCGCAATCAGCCCCAGCATTTT. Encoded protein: CASLGQRNQPQHF. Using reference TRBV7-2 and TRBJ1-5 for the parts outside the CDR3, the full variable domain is GAGVSQSPSNKVTEKGKDVELRCDPISGHTALYWYRQSLGQGLEFLIYFQGNSAPDKSGLPSDRFSAERTGGSVSTLTIQRTQQEDSAVYLCASLGQRNQPQHFGDGTRLSIL.

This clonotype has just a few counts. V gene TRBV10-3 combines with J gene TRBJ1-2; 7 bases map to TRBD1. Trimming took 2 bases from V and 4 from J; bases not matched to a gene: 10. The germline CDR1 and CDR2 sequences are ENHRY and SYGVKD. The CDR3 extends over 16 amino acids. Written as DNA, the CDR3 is TGTGCCATCAGTGAGACTACCTCCGGGGACAGCTATGGCTACACCTTC. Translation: CAISETTSGDSYGYTF.

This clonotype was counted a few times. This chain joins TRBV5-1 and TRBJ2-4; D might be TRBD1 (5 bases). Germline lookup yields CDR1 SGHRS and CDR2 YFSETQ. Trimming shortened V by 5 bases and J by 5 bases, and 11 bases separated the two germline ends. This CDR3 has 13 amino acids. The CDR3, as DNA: TGCGCCAGCAGTTTACAGGACCAAAACATTCAGTACTTC. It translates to CASSLQDQNIQYF.